This TCR beta chain was recovered during a study of PD-1 blockade in classical Hodgkin lymphoma. All patients experienced relapse after autologous stem cell transplantation, and brentuximab vedotin exposure was variable. Study conclusions and caveats: Partial responders and progressors had significantly lower baseline TCR diversity. Why repertoires differed is undefined; disease activity or prior therapy possibly contributed. Newly diagnosed patients were reported to exhibit reduced baseline TCR diversity relative to healthy donors.

Notes on this clone: The antigen is unknown.

Sequencing was performed with immunoSEQ multiplex PCR; in TCRdb, only in-frame clones are kept and a portion is missing. The sample consists of some 150,000 clones, under 85% of them appearing once. This sequence was found in a human donor with classical Hodgkin lymphoma. The sequences come from peripheral blood mononuclear cells (PBMCs), collected before the second cycle of nivolumab.

CDR3 nucleotide sequence: TGCGCCAGCAGCCAAGTTCCGTGGGGGGAGCTGTTTTTT. It specifies CASSQVPWGELFF. The chain combines TRBV4-3 with TRBJ2-2, with D unclear. This CDR3 is built from 13 residues. Germline lookup yields CDR1 LGHNA and CDR2 YSLEER. V was cut by 1 base and J by 8 bases, with 8 bases left in between.